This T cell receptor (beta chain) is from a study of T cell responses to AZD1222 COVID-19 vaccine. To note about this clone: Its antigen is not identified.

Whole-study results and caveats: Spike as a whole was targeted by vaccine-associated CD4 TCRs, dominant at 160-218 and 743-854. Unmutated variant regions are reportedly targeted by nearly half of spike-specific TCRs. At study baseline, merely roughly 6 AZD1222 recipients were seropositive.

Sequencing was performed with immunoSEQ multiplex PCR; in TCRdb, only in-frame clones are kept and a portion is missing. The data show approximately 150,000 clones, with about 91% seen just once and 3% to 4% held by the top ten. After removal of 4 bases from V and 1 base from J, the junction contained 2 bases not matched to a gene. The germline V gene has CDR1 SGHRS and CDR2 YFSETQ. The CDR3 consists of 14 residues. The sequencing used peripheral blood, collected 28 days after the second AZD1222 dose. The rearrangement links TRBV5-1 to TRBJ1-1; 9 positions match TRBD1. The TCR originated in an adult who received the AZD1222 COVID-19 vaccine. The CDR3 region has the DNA TGCGCCAGCAGCATACAGGGGGCGAACACTGAAGCTTTCTTT. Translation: CASSIQGANTEAFF.